The 32 T cell receptor beta chains presented below share a single source sample, sequenced in a study of blood T cell repertoires in COVID-19. TCRdb keeps only in-frame clones here, not all; method: immunoSEQ multiplex PCR. This sample has about 200,000 clones, with about 80% found just once. Sequenced material: peripheral blood. The receptors were gathered from a woman aged 40-49 years with active or convalescent COVID-19.

The chain couples TRBV9 to TRBJ2-1, with D possibly TRBD2 on 6 matching bases. CDR3 length equals 13 residues. V lost 3 bases and J lost 4, with 8 bases in between. The germline gives CDR1 SGDLS, CDR2 YYNGEE. For the CDR3, the DNA is TGTGCCAGCAGCGGCGCGGGATACAATGAGCAGTTCTTC. Translating gives CASSGAGYNEQFF.

The chain recombines TRBV9 with TRBJ2-3; 11 bases line up with TRBD2. The CDR3 has 20 amino acids. V lost 3 bases, J lost 0 bases, and 15 bases stayed unmatched. Germline CDR1 reads SGDLS; CDR2 reads YYNGEE. This CDR3 reads CASSGGRLAGLKPSTDTQYF. The CDR3, as DNA: TGTGCCAGCAGCGGAGGAAGACTAGCGGGACTGAAGCCTAGCACAGATACGCAGTATTTT.

The sample holds a few counts of this clone. The V and J genes are TRBV19 and TRBJ1-3; 7 nucleotides align to TRBD1. The germline gives CDR1 LNHDA, CDR2 SQIVND (reference sequence). V lost 9 bases to trimming and J lost 1 base; unmatched junction nucleotides: 6. This CDR3 is 14 amino acids long. CDR3 in DNA: TGTGCCAGCCAGGGGGGCGCTTCTGGAAACACCATATATTTT. Protein: CASQGGASGNTIYF.

This chain connects TRBV7-2 to TRBJ2-7, with no clear D. Germline V lookup: CDR1 SGHTA, CDR2 FQGNSA. Trimming left V 5 bases short and J 1 base short, with 15 bases between. This CDR3 is 15 amino acids long. The CDR3 loop reads CASSAFGQVSYEQYF. The CDR3 DNA sequence: TGTGCCAGCAGCGCCTTTGGTCAGGTTTCCTACGAGCAGTACTTC. The whole variable domain, remainder taken from reference TRBV7-2 and TRBJ2-7, is GAGVSQSPSNKVTEKGKDVELRCDPISGHTALYWYRQSLGQGLEFLIYFQGNSAPDKSGLPSDRFSAERTGGSVSTLTIQRTQQEDSAVYLCASSAFGQVSYEQYFGPGTRLTVT.

This chain links TRBV9 with TRBJ2-6; TRBD1 matches 8 bases. The J segment lost 4 bases and the V segment lost 4 bases, leaving 13 bases of the junction unmatched. The germline V gene encodes CDR1 SGDLS and CDR2 YYNGEE. The CDR3 length is 18 residues. This chain's CDR3 is CASSPPRQGWTGANVLTF. CDR3 nucleotides: TGTGCCAGCAGCCCCCCCCGACAGGGGTGGACGGGGGCCAACGTCCTGACTTTC.

For the CDR3, the DNA is TGTGCCAGTTGGTACGGGACAGGGCTCACAGATACGCAGTATTTT. Its translation is CASWYGTGLTDTQYF. The J gene is TRBJ2-3, the V gene TRBV2; 9 bases align to TRBD1. Germline V CDR1 and CDR2: SNHLY, FYNNEI. The CDR3 is 15 residues long. Losses at the gene ends were 9 bases for V and 2 bases for J; bases not matched to a gene: 9. Using reference TRBV2 and TRBJ2-3 for the parts outside the CDR3, the full variable domain is EPEVTQTPSHQVTQMGQEVILRCVPISNHLYFYWYRQILGQKVEFLVSFYNNEISEKSEIFDDQFSVERPDGSNFTLKIRSTKLEDSAMYFCASWYGTGLTDTQYFGPGTRLTVL.

V is TRBV6-1 and J is TRBJ1-1; D ambiguous. V dropped 1 base and J dropped 0 bases, with 12 bases sitting between them. Germline CDR1 reads MNHNS; CDR2 reads SASEGT. The CDR3 spans 16 residues. The CDR3 loop is CASSEVYGGMNTEAFF. The CDR3 nucleotides are TGTGCCAGCAGTGAAGTATACGGCGGAATGAACACTGAAGCTTTCTTT.

The chain couples TRBV27 to TRBJ2-1; D call uncertain. The CDR3 spans 14 residues. CDR1 MNHEY and CDR2 SMNVEV come from the germline V gene (reference sequence). Trimming took off 1 base at V and 4 bases at J, with 8 bases between the two ends. This CDR3 reads CASSLLSEYNEQFF. In DNA, the CDR3 is TGTGCCAGCAGTTTATTGAGCGAGTACAATGAGCAGTTCTTC.

For this clone: Sequence at one end of the junction differs from germline and may be a read error. The CDR3 DNA sequence: TGTGCCAGCAGCCCAGCGGGGGGGGCTCGGGACTTC. The encoded protein is CASSPAGGARDF. The chain employs TRBV11-3 and TRBJ2-5, with TRBD2 matching over 10 bases. CDR1 SGHNT and CDR2 YENEEA come from the germline V gene. The CDR3 length is 12 residues.

The CDR3 is CASSGQGAIQEGYTF. In DNA, the CDR3 is TGTGCCAGCAGTGGACAGGGGGCGATACAAGAAGGCTACACCTTC. This sequence joins TRBV28 and TRBJ1-2; 11 bases match TRBD1. With V trimmed by 5 bases and J by 8 bases, 10 bases remained unmatched. The CDR3 loop spans 15 amino acids. CDR1 and CDR2 from the germline V gene are MDHEN and SYDVKM.

The CDR3 protein is CASRRHGYYEQYF. In DNA, the CDR3 is TGTGCCAGCAGGAGACACGGATATTACGAGCAGTACTTC. V usage is TRBV6-5 and J usage is TRBJ2-7, with D hard to call. Germline V gene data show CDR1 as MNHEY and CDR2 as SVGAGI. V lost 6 bases to trimming and J lost 4 bases, with 13 bases between them. This CDR3 spans 13 amino acids.

The sample holds a few counts of this clone. V gene TRBV29-1 combines with J gene TRBJ2-1, with a tentative D call TRBD1 (6 bases). This CDR3 is 13 amino acids long. Germline lookup yields CDR1 SQVTM and CDR2 ANQGSEA. V was cut by 1 base and J by 6 bases, with 10 bases left in between. The CDR3 loop is CSVEGSQGNEQFF. The CDR3 bases are TGCAGCGTTGAAGGGTCACAGGGCAATGAGCAGTTCTTC.

In the case of this clone: Other DNA variants within this sample encode the same CDR3. The chain couples TRBV7-2 to TRBJ1-1; no definite D call. There are 14 residues in the CDR3. CDR1 is SGHTA, CDR2 FQGNSA, per germline. Trimming took 1 base from V and 1 from J, leaving 7 bases between them. This CDR3 is CASSLGAGNTEAFF. The CDR3 nucleotides read TGTGCCAGCAGCTTAGGGGCCGGGAACACTGAAGCTTTCTTT.

The sample holds a few counts of this clone. The V call is TRBV11-3, the J call TRBJ1-2; 8 bases agree with TRBD1. Germline CDR1 reads SGHNT; CDR2 reads YENEEA. V lost 0 bases and J lost 7; bases outside the gene matches: 7. The CDR3 is 15 residues long. CDR3 sequence (DNA): TGTGCCAGCAGCTTAGATCAGGACAGGGCTGGTGGCTACACCTTC. Amino acids: CASSLDQDRAGGYTF. The full variable domain, its missing parts supplied by reference TRBV11-3 and TRBJ1-2, is EAGVVQSPRYKIIEKKQPVAFWCNPISGHNTLYWYLQNLGQGPELLIRYENEEAVDDSQLPKDRFSAERLKGVDSTLKIQPAELGDSAVYLCASSLDQDRAGGYTFGSGTRLTVV.

The V call is TRBV7-2, the J call TRBJ1-6; 8 nucleotides agree with TRBD1. This CDR3 is 15 amino acids long. Looked up from germline, CDR1 is SGHTA and CDR2 is FQGNSA. V lost 5 bases and J lost 5; bases outside the gene matches: 5. CDR3 sequence: CASSTGQGDNSPLHF. The CDR3 bases are TGTGCCAGCAGCACCGGACAGGGTGATAATTCACCCCTCCACTTT.

The rearrangement links TRBV7-8 to TRBJ2-1, with 8 positions matching TRBD2. This CDR3 spans 18 amino acids. Germline V gene sequence: CDR1 SGHVS, CDR2 FQNEAQ. Germline trimming cut 3 bases from V and 7 bases from J; bases unmatched to any gene: 17. CDR3 in amino acids: CASSLEGPAGAPLNEQFF. CDR3 sequence (DNA): TGTGCCAGCAGCTTGGAGGGGCCAGCGGGAGCCCCTTTAAATGAGCAGTTCTTC.

The V and J genes are TRBV19 and TRBJ1-1; 7 positions agree with TRBD1. The CDR3 is 15 amino acids. Looked up from germline, CDR1 is LNHDA and CDR2 is SQIVND (reference sequence). Losses at the gene ends were 6 bases for V and 0 bases for J; bases not matched to a gene: 7. As DNA, the CDR3 is TGTGCCAGTAGAAGACCAGGGGGTATGAACACTGAAGCTTTCTTT. Encoded protein: CASRRPGGMNTEAFF.

V gene TRBV29-1 combines with J gene TRBJ2-1; 8 bases align to TRBD1. The CDR3 contains 14 residues. Looked up from germline, CDR1 is SQVTM and CDR2 is ANQGSEA. J gave up 9 bases and V 4 bases, and 11 bases lay outside the gene matches. CDR3 region: CSVARTGSMSEQFF. CDR3 DNA sequence: TGCAGCGTTGCCCGGACAGGGAGTATGAGTGAGCAGTTCTTC.

The rearrangement links TRBV6-5 to TRBJ1-2; 7 positions match TRBD1. Germline trimming cut 7 bases from V and 7 bases from J; bases unmatched to any gene: 6. The CDR3 covers 12 residues. Per germline, CDR1 MNHEY and CDR2 SVGAGI. This CDR3 is CASTSAGGGYTF. In nucleotides, the CDR3 is TGTGCCAGCACCAGCGCAGGGGGTGGCTACACCTTC.

The chain carries TRBV15 and TRBJ1-4; D is undetermined. Germline V gene data show CDR1 as LNHNV and CDR2 as YYDKDF (reference sequence). The CDR3 length is 14 residues. V was pared by 0 bases and J by 8 bases, with 10 bases between. The CDR3 nucleotides read TGTGCCACCAGCAGAGATCGGAGTAGGGAAAAACTGTTTTTT. This translates into CATSRDRSREKLFF.

This chain connects TRBV28 to TRBJ2-3, with no clear D. V lost 3 bases, J lost 6 bases, and 16 bases lay in between. Germline assignment: CDR1 MDHEN and CDR2 SYDVKM. CDR3 size: 15 residues. CDR3 sequence (DNA): TGTGCCAGCAGTTTGGGTTGGCGGCCTGGCGATACGCAGTATTTT. Its translation: CASSLGWRPGDTQYF. The entire variable domain, with the rest obtained from reference TRBV28 and TRBJ2-3, is as follows: DVKVTQSSRYLVKRTGEKVFLECVQDMDHENMFWYRQDPGLGLRLIYFSYDVKMKEKGDIPEGYSVSREKKERFSLILESASTNQTSMYLCASSLGWRPGDTQYFGPGTRLTVL.

V usage is TRBV9 and J usage is TRBJ2-1; TRBD2 matches at 7 bases. The CDR3 is 17 residues long. Germline V gives CDR1 SGDLS, CDR2 YYNGEE. Unmatched junction bases numbered 17, after V lost 3 bases and J lost 8 bases. CDR3 nucleotide sequence: TGTGCCAGCAGCGCCCCCGGGGGACTATCATACTGGGATGAGCAGTTCTTC. Translating it yields CASSAPGGLSYWDEQFF.

This clone turned up a few times. The rearrangement uses TRBV4-2 and TRBJ1-5; TRBD1 might be the D (6 bases). CDR1 is LGHNA and CDR2 is YNFKEQ in the germline V gene. V gave up 3 bases and J gave up 3 bases, with 27 bases separating them. The CDR3 contains 20 residues. The CDR3 bases are TGTGCCAGCAGCCATCAACCGGGGGGCAGGGAACGAGGCTCCAATCAGCCCCAGCATTTT. The encoded protein is CASSHQPGGRERGSNQPQHF.

This clone was seen only a few times. The V call is TRBV6-1, the J call TRBJ2-3, with D unclear. CDR3 length: 12 amino acids. Germline V lookup: CDR1 MNHNS, CDR2 SASEGT. The ends were cut back, 3 bases at V and 5 bases at J, with 6 bases in the middle. In nucleotides, the CDR3 is TGTGCCAGCAGTGACACAATAGATACGCAGTATTTT. It translates to CASSDTIDTQYF.

The chain is built from TRBV5-4 and TRBJ1-3; weak D call: TRBD1 (6 bases). This CDR3 contains 15 residues. CDR1 SGHNT and CDR2 YYREEE come from the germline V gene (reference sequence). Trimming shortened V by 1 base and J by 3 bases, and 11 bases separated the two germline ends. The CDR3 DNA reads TGTGCCAGCAGCTTGAACAGGGAGTTTGGAAACACCATATATTTT. It yields the protein CASSLNREFGNTIYF.

The rearrangement uses TRBV27 and TRBJ2-7, with 8 bases lining up with TRBD2. The CDR3 runs to 14 residues. V shed 6 bases, J shed 5 bases, and the junction held 9 bases outside the gene matches. Germline CDR1 is MNHEY and CDR2 is SMNVEV (reference sequence). CDR3 in amino acids: CASSPLAGFHEQYF. The CDR3 coding sequence is TGTGCCAGCAGCCCCCTAGCGGGTTTCCACGAGCAGTACTTC.

The chain links TRBV21-1 to TRBJ1-5. TRBV21-1 is a recognized pseudogene. CDR3 length equals 15 residues. The CDR3 reads CASSNDAASIRPQHF. Written as DNA, the CDR3 is TGTGCCAGCAGCAACGACGCGGCCTCAATACGGCCCCAGCATTTT.

This chain links TRBV29-1 with TRBJ2-5; TRBD1 matches at 10 bases. Germline V gives CDR1 SQVTM, CDR2 ANQGSEA. With 7 bases clipped from V and 4 bases from J, the junction kept 9 bases outside the gene matches. This CDR3 has 14 amino acids. CDR3: CSAGTGVGGETQYF. The CDR3 region has the DNA TGCAGCGCCGGGACAGGGGTTGGAGGAGAGACCCAGTACTTC. The full variable domain, completed using reference TRBV29-1 and TRBJ2-5, is SAVISQKPSRDICQRGTSLTIQCQVDSQVTMMFWYRQQPGQSLTLIATANQGSEATYESGFVIDKFPISRPNLTFSTLTVSNMSPEDSSIYLCSAGTGVGGETQYFGPGTRLLVL.

CDR3 DNA sequence: TGTGCCAGCAGTTTTGTCACAGTGGGCGAGCAGTACTTC. Amino acid sequence: CASSFVTVGEQYF. V and J are TRBV12-3 or TRBV12-4 and TRBJ2-7; no clear D gene. The CDR3 is 13 residues long. The V gene lost 3 bases and the J gene lost 6 bases, with 12 bases spanning the gap.

The rearrangement uses TRBV2 and TRBJ2-3; 9 bases map to TRBD1. The V and J ends lost 11 bases and 5 bases, in that order; junction bases with no gene match: 8. The CDR3 consists of 13 residues. Germline loops: CDR1 SNHLY, CDR2 FYNNEI. This CDR3 is CAGWTGVGDTQYF. CDR3 in DNA: TGTGCCGGATGGACAGGGGTAGGAGATACGCAGTATTTT.

The rearrangement joins TRBV30 to TRBJ1-2; TRBD1 matches at 7 bases. CDR1 and CDR2 from the germline V gene are GTSNPN and SVGIG (reference sequence). V lost 4 bases to trimming and J lost 14 bases; unmatched junction nucleotides: 16. This CDR3 contains 13 residues. The CDR3: CAWKGQGDSVWTF. CDR3 DNA: TGTGCCTGGAAGGGCCAGGGGGATTCTGTGTGGACCTTC.

V is TRBV29-1 and J is TRBJ2-7, with D possibly TRBD1 on 5 matching bases. Trimming removed 5 bases at V and 2 bases at J, with 13 bases between. The CDR3 is 13 residues long. The germline V gene encodes CDR1 SQVTM and CDR2 ANQGSEA. The CDR3 coding sequence is TGCAGCGTTCAGGCGGTAGGGGCCTACGAGCAGTACTTC. Its protein is CSVQAVGAYEQYF.